A single sample gave rise to the 28 T cell receptor beta chains below, sequenced in a study of cytomegalovirus exposure and HLA in healthy donors. PCR primers comprised 60 Vbeta and 13 Jbeta primers. The protocol was immunoSEQ multiplex PCR, while the TCRdb copy is restricted to in-frame clones and leaves out a portion. The table lists about 120,000 clones, about four fifths of them singletons. The sample was PBMCs. These receptors all come from a woman in her thirties in good health and CMV-seronegative.

This clone was detected a few times. The chain uses TRBV27 and TRBJ1-5; D gene ambiguous. Germline lookup yields CDR1 MNHEY and CDR2 SMNVEV (reference sequence). Trimming cost V 2 bases and J 6 bases, with 5 bases left between them. This CDR3 has 12 amino acids. CDR3 sequence: CASSLVGQPQHF. CDR3 DNA: TGTGCCAGCAGTTTAGTCGGTCAGCCCCAGCATTTT.

The rearrangement uses TRBV7-2 and TRBJ2-6; the match to TRBD1 covers 8 bases. With 0 bases clipped from V and 0 bases from J, the junction kept 10 bases outside the gene matches. The CDR3 is made up of 20 amino acids. Germline CDR1 is SGHTA and CDR2 is FQGNSA. In DNA form, the CDR3 reads TGTGCCAGCAGCTTAGCCGGGACAGGTACGGGCTACTCTGGGGCCAACGTCCTGACTTTC. This gives the protein CASSLAGTGTGYSGANVLTF.

This chain joins TRBV7-9 and TRBJ2-2; D is possibly TRBD1 (5 bases). In germline, CDR1 is SEHNR, CDR2 FQNEAQ (reference sequence). CDR3 size: 17 residues. V was trimmed by 6 bases and J by 2 bases, leaving 19 bases between them. The CDR3: CASRPSHQGSNTGELFF. The CDR3 DNA reads as TGTGCCAGCAGGCCTTCTCATCAGGGCTCTAACACCGGGGAGCTGTTTTTT. Full variable domain (missing parts from reference TRBV7-9 and TRBJ2-2): DTGVSQNPRHKITKRGQNVTFRCDPISEHNRLYWYRQTLGQGPEFLTYFQNEAQLEKSRLLSDRFSAERPKGSFSTLEIQRTEQGDSAMYLCASRPSHQGSNTGELFFGEGSRLTVL.

The chain has TRBV7-8 and TRBJ2-1; TRBD2 matches 12 bases. The J segment lost 7 bases and the V segment lost 1 base, leaving 8 bases of the junction unmatched. Germline loops: CDR1 SGHVS, CDR2 FQNEAQ. The CDR3 has 17 amino acids. This CDR3 reads CASSLGGGLAGRNEQFF. The CDR3, as DNA: TGTGCCAGCAGCTTAGGGGGGGGACTAGCGGGTCGAAATGAGCAGTTCTTC.

The chain is built from TRBV11-2 and TRBJ2-1; 11 bases match TRBD2. Germline lookup yields CDR1 SGHAT and CDR2 FQNNGV. V shed 4 bases and J 5 bases; nucleotides not matched to a gene: 16. The length of the CDR3 is 19 residues. CDR3 DNA: TGTGCCAGCAGCTCGACCCGAGGGGTAGCGGGAGGGCCTAACAATGAGCAGTTCTTC. As protein: CASSSTRGVAGGPNNEQFF.

V is TRBV7-9 and J is TRBJ1-4, with a weak D call TRBD1 (6 bases). CDR3 size: 15 residues. Trimming removed 3 bases from V and 8 bases from J, with 16 bases in between. From germline, CDR1 is SEHNR and CDR2 FQNEAQ (reference sequence). The CDR3 sequence is CASSLNLQGGEKLFF. The CDR3, as DNA: TGTGCCAGCAGCTTGAATTTACAGGGAGGGGAAAAACTGTTTTTT.

CDR3 nucleotide sequence: TGTGCCAGCACCAGGGACAGGGTGAATTCACCCCTCCACTTT. Its protein is CASTRDRVNSPLHF. The rearrangement uses TRBV28 and TRBJ1-6; the match to TRBD1 covers 9 bases. The V and J ends lost 7 bases and 7 bases, in that order; junction bases with no gene match: 5. In germline, CDR1 is MDHEN, CDR2 SYDVKM. The CDR3 runs to 14 residues.

This clone was counted between two and nine times. The chain joins TRBV7-9 to TRBJ2-1; TRBD2 aligns across 8 bases. The length of the CDR3 is 16 residues. V dropped 5 bases and J dropped 9; count of bases not matched to a gene: 15. From germline, CDR1 is SEHNR and CDR2 FQNEAQ (reference sequence). The CDR3 nucleotides are TGTGCCAGCAGCCCCCGGGGGGGGAGAGAAGAGCGTGAGCAGTTCTTC. The encoded protein is CASSPRGGREEREQFF.

The gene calls are TRBV7-9 and TRBJ2-7; D may be TRBD2 (5 bases). Germline V lookup: CDR1 SEHNR, CDR2 FQNEAQ (reference sequence). Trimming left V 1 base short and J 5 bases short, with 24 bases between. The CDR3 spans 18 residues. The CDR3 coding sequence is TGTGCCAGCAGCTTAGTAGCTCGTCGGAGCGGTGGCGTTCACGAGCAGTACTTC. Residues: CASSLVARRSGGVHEQYF.

V is TRBV23-1 and J is TRBJ1-4, with TRBD1 matching 10 bases. TRBV23-1 is an ORF, with its function uncertain. V dropped 6 bases and J dropped 8; count of bases not matched to a gene: 6. The CDR3 covers 14 residues. As DNA, the CDR3 is TGCGCCAGCAGGCGGGACAGGGGAGGGGAAAAACTGTTTTTT. Translation gives CASRRDRGGEKLFF.

In its sample, this clone was seen once. The chain has TRBV7-9 and TRBJ2-2; D possibly corresponds to TRBD1 (7 bases). V lost 0 bases and J lost 4, with 12 bases in between. The CDR3 totals 16 residues. Germline assignment: CDR1 SEHNR and CDR2 FQNEAQ (reference sequence). DNA of the CDR3: TGTGCCAGCAGCTTAGCGCGGCAGGGGGGCACCGGGGAGCTGTTTTTT. Translating it yields CASSLARQGGTGELFF.

The DNA of the CDR3 is TGTGCCAGCAGTCAGGGGGGCCCGGAAAATGAGCAGTTCTTC. Translation: CASSQGGPENEQFF. This sequence joins TRBV28 and TRBJ2-1, with D possibly matching TRBD1 (7 bases). Trimming stripped 5 bases from V and 7 bases from J, with 15 bases between. The germline V gene encodes CDR1 MDHEN and CDR2 SYDVKM. The CDR3 extends over 14 amino acids.

The J gene is TRBJ2-2, the V gene TRBV28, with 9 bases lining up with TRBD1. Losses at the gene ends were 5 bases for V and 6 bases for J; bases not matched to a gene: 16. Germline V gene data show CDR1 as MDHEN and CDR2 as SYDVKM. The CDR3 length is 18 residues. The DNA for the CDR3 is TGTGCCAGCAGTACGCGCCGGGACAGGGCCTTTGGGGCCGGGGAGCTGTTTTTT. Encoded protein: CASSTRRDRAFGAGELFF.

The chain uses TRBV6-5 and TRBJ2-7, with D uncertain. The germline gives CDR1 MNHEY, CDR2 SVGAGI. The CDR3 length is 16 residues. Trimming left V 0 bases short and J 5 bases short, with 17 bases between. For the CDR3, the DNA is TGTGCCAGCAGTTACTCGAGAAGTTTTAGCTTCCACGAGCAGTACTTC. This translates into CASSYSRSFSFHEQYF.

In its sample, this clone was seen once. The chain couples TRBV7-6 to TRBJ2-1; 13 bases line up with TRBD2. V shed 5 bases and J 7 bases; nucleotides not matched to a gene: 8. The CDR3 length is 16 residues. CDR1 SGHVS and CDR2 FNYEAQ come from the germline V gene. Here the CDR3 DNA reads TGTGCCAGCAGCCCCCGGACTAGCGGGAGCCGGAATGAGCAGTTCTTC. Translation gives CASSPRTSGSRNEQFF.

CDR3 sequence reads: CASRSTGLGGNQPQHF. In nucleotides, the CDR3 is TGTGCCAGCAGGTCGACAGGGCTCGGGGGCAATCAGCCCCAGCATTTT. The chain carries TRBV27 and TRBJ1-5; 7 positions agree with TRBD1. CDR1 and CDR2 (germline): MNHEY, SMNVEV (reference sequence). The CDR3 has 16 amino acids. J was trimmed by 2 bases and V by 6 bases; bases with no gene match: 10.

This clone turned up a few times. The chain couples TRBV18 to TRBJ2-1; D not resolved. With 3 bases removed from V and 0 bases from J, the gap between germline ends came to 6 bases. Germline V gene lookup returns CDR1 KGHSH and CDR2 LQKENI. This CDR3 is built from 14 residues. CDR3 residues: CASSPGPSYNEQFF. Written as DNA, the CDR3 is TGTGCCAGCTCACCGGGCCCCTCCTACAATGAGCAGTTCTTC. Full variable domain (rest looked up from reference TRBV18 and TRBJ2-1): NAGVMQNPRHLVRRRGQEARLRCSPMKGHSHVYWYRQLPEEGLKFMVYLQKENIIDESGMPKERFSAEFPKEGPSILRIQQVVRGDSAAYFCASSPGPSYNEQFFGPGTRLTVL.

The chain has TRBV7-3 and TRBJ2-1; a possible D gene is TRBD1 (6 bases). The CDR3 has 14 amino acids. Germline lookup yields CDR1 SGHTA and CDR2 FQGTGA. Trimming removed 4 bases at V and 8 bases at J, with 15 bases between. The CDR3 DNA follows: TGTGCCAGCAGCTCCCCCTCAGGGGCGGATGAGCAGTTCTTC. Translating gives CASSSPSGADEQFF. The whole variable domain, filled in from reference TRBV7-3 and TRBJ2-1, reads GAGVSQTPSNKVTEKGKYVELRCDPISGHTALYWYRQSLGQGPEFLIYFQGTGAADDSGLPNDRFFAVRPEGSVSTLKIQRTERGDSAVYLCASSSPSGADEQFFGPGTRLTVL.

This clone was observed a single time. V and J are TRBV6-5 and TRBJ2-7; D unresolved. This CDR3 is built from 12 residues. CDR1 MNHEY and CDR2 SVGAGI come from the germline V gene. The ends were cut back, 5 bases at V and 6 bases at J, with 11 bases in the middle. CDR3 loop: CASSPPVGEQYF. The CDR3, as DNA: TGTGCCAGCAGTCCCCCGGTCGGCGAGCAGTACTTC.

This rearrangement joins TRBV28 to TRBJ2-7; D unresolved. With 3 bases removed from V and 2 bases from J, the gap between germline ends came to 8 bases. CDR3 length: 13 amino acids. Per the germline V gene, CDR1 is MDHEN and CDR2 is SYDVKM. The CDR3: CASSFPSAYEQYF. Written as DNA, the CDR3 is TGTGCCAGCAGTTTCCCCAGCGCCTACGAGCAGTACTTC.

In regard to this clone: One junction end disagrees with the germline gene, perhaps due to a read error. The chain has TRBV6-1 and TRBJ2-7, with TRBD2 matching 11 bases. This CDR3 is 15 amino acids long. Germline V CDR1 and CDR2: MNHNS, SASEGT. The CDR3 region has the DNA TGTGCCAGCAGCGGTATAGCGGGAGGGAACTACGGGCAGTACTTC. As protein: CASSGIAGGNYGQYF.

V gene TRBV9 combines with J gene TRBJ2-3; D perhaps matches TRBD2 (6 bases). The V gene lost 2 bases and the J gene lost 3 bases, with 13 bases spanning the gap. The CDR3 loop spans 15 amino acids. Germline V CDR1 and CDR2: SGDLS, YYNGEE. CDR3 residues: CASSVTGTYTDTQYF. The DNA of the CDR3 is TGTGCCAGCAGCGTGACCGGGACTTATACAGATACGCAGTATTTT.

This clone turned up a few times. This sequence joins TRBV28 and TRBJ2-1; 12 bases line up with TRBD1. Trimming took 7 bases from V and 6 from J; bases not matched to a gene: 13. Germline V gives CDR1 MDHEN, CDR2 SYDVKM. The CDR3 has 17 residues. The CDR3 DNA reads TGTGCCAGCACCACCCGGGACAGGGGGCGTCGGACCAATGAGCAGTTCTTC. Translated: CASTTRDRGRRTNEQFF.

The rearrangement joins TRBV4-1 to TRBJ2-3; 10 bases match TRBD2. Germline loops: CDR1 MGHRA, CDR2 YSYEKL. Trimming took 5 bases from V and 1 from J; bases not matched to a gene: 3. The CDR3 has 15 residues. Here the CDR3 reads CASSTGTSGTDTQYF. CDR3 nucleotide sequence: TGCGCCAGCAGCACCGGGACTAGCGGCACAGATACGCAGTATTTT.

The chain links TRBV14 to TRBJ2-5, with D unclear. Trimming took off 5 bases at V and 5 bases at J, with 9 bases between the two ends. Germline V lookup: CDR1 SGHDN, CDR2 FVKESK. CDR3 length: 12 amino acids. CDR3 bases: TGTGCCAGCAGCAGACTCGTCGAGACCCAGTACTTC. Translating gives CASSRLVETQYF.

The chain joins TRBV5-1 to TRBJ1-3; D is possibly TRBD1 (6 bases). The CDR3 sequence is 15 residues long. V lost 0 bases to trimming and J lost 1 base, with 8 bases between them. Germline V CDR1 and CDR2: SGHRS, YFSETQ. CDR3 DNA: TGCGCCAGCAGCTTGGCAGGGGTGTCTGGAAACACCATATATTTT. Its translation: CASSLAGVSGNTIYF.

The chain recombines TRBV4-1 with TRBJ1-3; perhaps TRBD1 as D (6 bases). Trimming took 2 bases from V and 0 from J, leaving 8 bases between them. Germline CDR1 MGHRA, CDR2 YSYEKL. The CDR3 length is 15 residues. The CDR3 sequence is CASSQRTDSGNTIYF. CDR3 bases: TGCGCCAGCAGCCAAAGGACAGACTCTGGAAACACCATATATTTT.

The chain joins TRBV2 to TRBJ2-7; 9 bases line up with TRBD1. The V and J ends lost 7 bases and 2 bases, in that order; junction bases with no gene match: 6. Germline lookup yields CDR1 SNHLY and CDR2 FYNNEI. The CDR3 spans 14 residues. The CDR3 DNA sequence: TGTGCCAGCACTTCCCGGGACAGGGCCTACGAGCAGTACTTC. It codes for CASTSRDRAYEQYF.